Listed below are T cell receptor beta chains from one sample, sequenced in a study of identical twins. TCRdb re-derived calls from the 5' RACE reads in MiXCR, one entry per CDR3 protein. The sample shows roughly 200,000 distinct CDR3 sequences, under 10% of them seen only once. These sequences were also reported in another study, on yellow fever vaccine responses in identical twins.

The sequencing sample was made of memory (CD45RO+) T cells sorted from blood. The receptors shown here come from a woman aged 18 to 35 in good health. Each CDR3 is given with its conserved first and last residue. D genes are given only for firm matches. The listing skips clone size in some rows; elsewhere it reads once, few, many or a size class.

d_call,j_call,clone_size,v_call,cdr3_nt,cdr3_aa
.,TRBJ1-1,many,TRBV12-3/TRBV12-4,TGTGCCAGCAGTTTAGCGACACCTTCAAACACTGAAGCTTTCTTT,CASSLATPSNTEAFF
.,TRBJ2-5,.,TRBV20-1,TGCAGTGCCCCCAGAACCGGGAAACAAGAGACCCAGTACTTC,CSAPRTGKQETQYF
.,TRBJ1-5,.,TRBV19,TGTGCCAGTAGTATAGATTCTTTCCAGGACAGCAATCAGCCCCAGCATTTT,CASSIDSFQDSNQPQHF
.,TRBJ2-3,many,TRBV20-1,TGCAGTGCTAGAGGTCCATTCACTAGCACAGATACGCAGTATTTT,CSARGPFTSTDTQYF
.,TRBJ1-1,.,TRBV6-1,TGTGCCACCCAATTAGGCCTGAACACTGAAGCTTTCTTT,CATQLGLNTEAFF
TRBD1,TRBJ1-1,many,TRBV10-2,TGCGCCAGCAGTGTACAGGGGGCGAACACTGAAGCTTTCTTT,CASSVQGANTEAFF
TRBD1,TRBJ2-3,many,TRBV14,TGTGCCAGCAGCCAAACCCGTGGACAGGGAGGAGATTGGGGAGATACGCAGTATTTT,CASSQTRGQGGDWGDTQYF
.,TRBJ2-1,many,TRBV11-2,TGTGCCAGCAGCCTGGGGTTAACTGAGCAGTTCTTC,CASSLGLTEQFF
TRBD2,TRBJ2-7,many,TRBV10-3,TGTGCCATCAGCGGGGTAGCGGGAGGATTCTACGAGCAGTACTTC,CAISGVAGGFYEQYF
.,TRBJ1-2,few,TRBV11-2,TGTGCCAGTTCACTACGGGGCTACACCTTC,CASSLRGYTF
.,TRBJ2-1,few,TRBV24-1,TGTGCCACCAGTGCCCAGGGACCGCGGCAGTTCTTC,CATSAQGPRQFF
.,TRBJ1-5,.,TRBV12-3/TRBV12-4,TGTGCCAGCACCCTCAACAGTATTAATCAGCCCCAGCATTTT,CASTLNSINQPQHF
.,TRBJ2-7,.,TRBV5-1,TGCGCCAGCAGCTTGACGGGGGTGGCGGCCGGGAAGCAGTACTTC,CASSLTGVAAGKQYF
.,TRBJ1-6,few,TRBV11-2,TGTGCCAGCAGCTTATCAGGCACTAATTCACCCCTCCACTTT,CASSLSGTNSPLHF
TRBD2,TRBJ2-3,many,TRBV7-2,TGTGCCAGCAGCTCTAGCGGGAGGGCCACAGATACGCAGTATTTT,CASSSSGRATDTQYF
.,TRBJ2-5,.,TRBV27,TGTGCCAGCAGCCCAACAGGGAACATACAAGAGACCCAGTACTTC,CASSPTGNIQETQYF
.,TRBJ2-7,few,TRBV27,TGTGCCAGCAGTTTATTGGACAGCCCCTACGAGCAGTACTTC,CASSLLDSPYEQYF
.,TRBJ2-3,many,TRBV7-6,TGTGCCAGCAGCTTAGCGAATCCAGATACGCAGTATTTT,CASSLANPDTQYF
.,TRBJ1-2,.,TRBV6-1,TGTGCCAGCAGTGAAGCGGACAGCAGCTACACCTTC,CASSEADSSYTF
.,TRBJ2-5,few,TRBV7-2,TGTGCCAGCAGCTCCCAGAGGGGCTTGCTGGAGACCCAGTACTTC,CASSSQRGLLETQYF
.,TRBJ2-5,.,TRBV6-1,TGTGCCAGCAGATCCGGGGCTCTCGGGGAGACCCAGTACTTC,CASRSGALGETQYF
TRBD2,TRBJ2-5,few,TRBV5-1,TGCGCCAGCAGCTTGGGGCGGGGGGCTCAAGAGACCCAGTACTTC,CASSLGRGAQETQYF
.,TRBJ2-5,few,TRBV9,TGTGCCAGCAGCGTAGCCGGGACGCCTCAAGAGACCCAGTACTTC,CASSVAGTPQETQYF
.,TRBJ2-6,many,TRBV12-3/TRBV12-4,TGTGCCAGCACCCTCTCTGGGGCCAACGTCCTGACTTTC,CASTLSGANVLTF
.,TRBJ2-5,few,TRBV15,TGTGCCACCAGCAGAGATCCACGGTACCAAGAGACCCAGTACTTC,CATSRDPRYQETQYF
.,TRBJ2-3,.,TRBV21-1,TGTGCCAGCAGCGGAGAGGGAAGGTCCCCCCCCGGGCCAGATACGCAGTATTTT,CASSGEGRSPPGPDTQYF
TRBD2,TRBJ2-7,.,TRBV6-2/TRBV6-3,TGTGCCAGCAGTTCCAATATTCAACTAGCGGGAGATTACGAGCAGTACTTC,CASSSNIQLAGDYEQYF
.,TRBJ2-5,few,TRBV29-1,TGCAGCGTTAGACAAGAGACCCAGTACTTC,CSVRQETQYF
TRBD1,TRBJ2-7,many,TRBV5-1,TGCGCCAGCAGCTTCTCCGGGACAGGGGGGTCCTACGAGCAGTACTTC,CASSFSGTGGSYEQYF
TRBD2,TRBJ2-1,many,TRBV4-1,TGCGCCAGCAGCAAAATTTTAACTAGCGGGCGGGATGAGCAGTTCTTC,CASSKILTSGRDEQFF
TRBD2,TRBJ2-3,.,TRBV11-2,TGTGCCAGCAGCCCCCTGAGCGGGAGGGCTTCCACAGATACGCAGTATTTT,CASSPLSGRASTDTQYF
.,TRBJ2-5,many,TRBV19,TGTGCCAGTAGTATAGATCCGAGACCAAGGGAGACCCAGTACTTC,CASSIDPRPRETQYF
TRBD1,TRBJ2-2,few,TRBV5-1,TGCGCCAGCAGCTTGGGACAGGGGGAAACCGGGGAGCTGTTTTTT,CASSLGQGETGELFF
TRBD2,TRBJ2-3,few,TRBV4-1,TGCGCCAGCAGCTTTAGCGGGGGCCCCACAGATACGCAGTATTTT,CASSFSGGPTDTQYF
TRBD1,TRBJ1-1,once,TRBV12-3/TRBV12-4,TGTGCCAGCAGTCCCGTCGGACAGGCCACTGAAGCTTTCTTT,CASSPVGQATEAFF
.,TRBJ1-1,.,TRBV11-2,TGTGCCAGCAGCTTAGCGAGTGGGGCGAGGAGGGAAGCTTTCTTT,CASSLASGARREAFF
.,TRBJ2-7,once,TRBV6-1,TGTGCCAGCAGTGAAGTAGCGGAGGGGTACGAGCAGTACTTC,CASSEVAEGYEQYF
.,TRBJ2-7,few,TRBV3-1,TGTGCCAGCAGCCAAGAACCCCTAGCTTCCTACGAGCAGTACTTC,CASSQEPLASYEQYF
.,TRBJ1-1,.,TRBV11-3,TGTGCCAGCAGCTTACTATCAGGGATGAACACTGAAGCTTTCTTT,CASSLLSGMNTEAFF
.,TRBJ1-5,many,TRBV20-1,TGCAGTGCTAGAGACCCGACAGGATATAGCAATCAGCCCCAGCATTTT,CSARDPTGYSNQPQHF
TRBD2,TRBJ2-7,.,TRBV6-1,TGTGCCAGCACTCGCGCGGGGGGTTCCTACGAGCAGTACTTC,CASTRAGGSYEQYF
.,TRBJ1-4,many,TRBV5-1,TGCGCCAGCAGCAGTGGACAGATTAATGAAAAACTGTTTTTT,CASSSGQINEKLFF
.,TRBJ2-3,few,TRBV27,TGTGCCAGCAGTTTATCGGAAATTTCCGGAGATACGCAGTATTTT,CASSLSEISGDTQYF
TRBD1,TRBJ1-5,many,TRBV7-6,TGTGCCAGCAGCTTAGGCGACAGGGTTGATCAGCCCCAGCATTTT,CASSLGDRVDQPQHF